The subject of this entry is one TCR beta chain. What it recognizes is unknown. Assay used: immunoSEQ multiplex PCR; TCRdb lists only in-frame clones, some missing. Of about 68,000 clones in the sample, around nine tenths are singletons; the top ten hold 4% to 4.5%. Trimming shortened V by 7 bases and J by 0 bases, and 17 bases separated the two germline ends. In germline, CDR1 is MNHEY, CDR2 SMNVEV (reference sequence). This CDR3 is built from 16 residues. The data stem from a study of chemoradiotherapy in HPV16-positive cancers. Study results and limitations: Non-HPV-specific T cells did not expand in tumors during treatment, whereas candidate HPV-specific clones and E7-related motifs did.

This sequence originates from a human donor with HPV-associated anogenital cancer. This chain joins TRBV27 and TRBJ2-3; D is unclear. The specimen was blood, collected from a patient who underwent chemoradiotherapy. The CDR3 spells CASKDIPPLSTDTQYF. Here the CDR3 DNA reads TGTGCCAGCAAAGATATACCCCCTCTTAGCACAGATACGCAGTATTTT.